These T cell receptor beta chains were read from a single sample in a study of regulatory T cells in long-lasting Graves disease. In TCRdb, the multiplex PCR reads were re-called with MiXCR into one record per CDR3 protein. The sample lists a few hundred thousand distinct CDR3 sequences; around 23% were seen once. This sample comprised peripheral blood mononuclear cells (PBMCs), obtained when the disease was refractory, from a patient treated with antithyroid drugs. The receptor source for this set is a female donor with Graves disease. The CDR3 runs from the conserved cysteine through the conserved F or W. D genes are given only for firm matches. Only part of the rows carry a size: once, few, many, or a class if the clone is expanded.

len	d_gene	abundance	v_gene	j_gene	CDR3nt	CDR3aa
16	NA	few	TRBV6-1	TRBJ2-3	TGTGCCAGCAGAGACCTTCAGCGGAGGAGCACAGATACGCAGTATTTT	CASRDLQRRSTDTQYF
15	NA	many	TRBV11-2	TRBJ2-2	TGTGCCAGCAGCGTCGGGGAAACGAACACCGGGGAGCTGTTTTTT	CASSVGETNTGELFF
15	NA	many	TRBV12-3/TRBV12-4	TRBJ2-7	TGTGCCAGCAGTTTTTTTGGCTCACCCCCTAGAGAGCAGTACTTC	CASSFFGSPPREQYF
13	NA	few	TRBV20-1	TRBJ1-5	TGCAGTGCTCAGCGGGAGAGCAATCAGCCCCAGCATTTT	CSAQRESNQPQHF
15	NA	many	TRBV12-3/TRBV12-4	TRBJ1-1	TGTGCCAGCAGTTTATTTGTTGAGGTGGGCACTGAAGCTTTCTTT	CASSLFVEVGTEAFF
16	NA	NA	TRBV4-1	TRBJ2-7	TGCGCCAGCAGCTTCGAAACCGGGGCGGTGTCCTACGAGCAGTACTTC	CASSFETGAVSYEQYF
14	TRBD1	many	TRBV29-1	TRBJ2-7	TGCAGCGTTGAGGGGGGACAGGGGGCTAGTGAGCAGTACTTC	CSVEGGQGASEQYF
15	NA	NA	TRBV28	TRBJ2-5	TGTGCCAGCAGTCGGGCCATCGGCAGGGTGCAGACCCAGTACTTC	CASSRAIGRVQTQYF
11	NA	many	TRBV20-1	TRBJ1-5	TGCAGTGGGGGTGGCAATCAGCCCCAGCATTTT	CSGGGNQPQHF
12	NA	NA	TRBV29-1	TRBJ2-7	TGCAGCGTTGTAGGTGACAACTACGAGCAGTACTTC	CSVVGDNYEQYF
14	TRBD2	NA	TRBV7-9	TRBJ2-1	TGTGCCAGCAGCTCGGGAGGTCCCAAGAATGAGCAGTTCTTC	CASSSGGPKNEQFF
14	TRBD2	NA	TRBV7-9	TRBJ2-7	TGTGCCAGCTCACCGGCGGGAGGCTTTATGGAGCAGTACTTC	CASSPAGGFMEQYF
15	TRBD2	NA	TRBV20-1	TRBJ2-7	TGCAGTGCTGCTGTTAGCGGGAAGTCCTCCTACGAGCAGTACTTC	CSAAVSGKSSYEQYF
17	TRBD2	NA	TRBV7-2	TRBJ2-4	TGTGCCAGCAGCTTAGGTTTTGCGGGAGGGGCCAAAGACATTCAGTACTTC	CASSLGFAGGAKDIQYF
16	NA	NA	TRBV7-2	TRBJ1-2	TGTGCCAGCAGCCCGGGAGGAGGGGAAGCTAACTATAGCTACACCTTC	CASSPGGGEANYSYTF
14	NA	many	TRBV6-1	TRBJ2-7	TGTGCCAGCAGTCCCTGGGCCGCCGGAGAAAAGCAGTACTTC	CASSPWAAGEKQYF
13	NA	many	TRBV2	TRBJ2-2	TGTGCCAGCAGGCGGGACTCGGTCGGGGAGCTGTTTTTT	CASRRDSVGELFF
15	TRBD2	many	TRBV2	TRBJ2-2	TGTGCCAGCAAGGGACTAGCGTCGAACACCGGGGAGCTGTTTTTT	CASKGLASNTGELFF
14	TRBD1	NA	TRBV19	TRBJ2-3	TGTGCCAGTAGTCTACGACAGGGGGGAGATACGCAGTATTTT	CASSLRQGGDTQYF
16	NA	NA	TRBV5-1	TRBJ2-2	TGCGCCAGCAGCTATGGGACGGAGTCCAACACCGGGGAGCTGTTTTTT	CASSYGTESNTGELFF
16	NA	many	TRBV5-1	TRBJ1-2	TGCGCCAGCAGCTTGGCCGGGATCAGACAGAACTATGGCTACACCTTC	CASSLAGIRQNYGYTF
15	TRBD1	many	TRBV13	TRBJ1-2	TGTGCCAGCAGCCAACTTACCGCCGGACAGGGAGGCTACACCTTC	CASSQLTAGQGGYTF
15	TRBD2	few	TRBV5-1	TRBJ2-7	TGCGCCAGCAGCGGGCCGGGACTAGTAGGCTACGAGCAGTACTTC	CASSGPGLVGYEQYF
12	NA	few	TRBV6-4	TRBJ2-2	TGTGCCAGCAGTGATCCCGCCGGGGAGCTGTTTTTT	CASSDPAGELFF
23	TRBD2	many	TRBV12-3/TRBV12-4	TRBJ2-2	TGTGCCAGCAGTTTAGCAATCCGGGGGCTGATCACTCAGTGGACTAGCGACACCGGGGAGCTGTTTTTT	CASSLAIRGLITQWTSDTGELFF
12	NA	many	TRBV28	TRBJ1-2	TGTGCCAGCAGAATTGCCCCCTATGGCTACACCTTC	CASRIAPYGYTF
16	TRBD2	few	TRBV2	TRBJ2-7	TGTACCAGCAGTGAAGCGCGGCTAGCGGGAGTGGAAGAGCAGTACTTC	CTSSEARLAGVEEQYF
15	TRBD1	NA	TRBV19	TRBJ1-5	TGTGCCAGTATCGATGGGACAGTTGGCAATCAGCCCCAGCATTTT	CASIDGTVGNQPQHF
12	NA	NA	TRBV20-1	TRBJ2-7	TGCAGTGCTAGTGACAGATCCTACGAGCAGTACTTC	CSASDRSYEQYF
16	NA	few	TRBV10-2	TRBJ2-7	TGCGCCAGCAGTGAGCGTACAGGGAAACCAGCCTACGAGCAGTACTTC	CASSERTGKPAYEQYF
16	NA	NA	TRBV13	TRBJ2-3	TGTGCCAGCAGCTTAGGTTCCGGGGGCTCTACAGATACGCAGTATTTT	CASSLGSGGSTDTQYF